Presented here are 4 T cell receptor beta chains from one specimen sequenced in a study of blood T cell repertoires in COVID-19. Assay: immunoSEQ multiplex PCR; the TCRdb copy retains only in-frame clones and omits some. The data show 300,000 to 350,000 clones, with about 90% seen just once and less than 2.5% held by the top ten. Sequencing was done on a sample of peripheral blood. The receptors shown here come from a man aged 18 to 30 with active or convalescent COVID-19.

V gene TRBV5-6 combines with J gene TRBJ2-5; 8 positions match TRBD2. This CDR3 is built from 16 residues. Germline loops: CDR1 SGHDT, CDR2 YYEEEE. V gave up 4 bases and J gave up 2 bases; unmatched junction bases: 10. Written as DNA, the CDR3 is TGTGCCAGCAGCCCCCCAGCGGGGGATAATCAAGAGACCCAGTACTTC. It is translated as CASSPPAGDNQETQYF.

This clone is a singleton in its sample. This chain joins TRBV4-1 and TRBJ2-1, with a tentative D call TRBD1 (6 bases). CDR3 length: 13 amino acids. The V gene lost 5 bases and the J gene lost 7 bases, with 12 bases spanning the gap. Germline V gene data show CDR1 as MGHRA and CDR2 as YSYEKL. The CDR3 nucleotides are TGCGCCAGCAGCATGTCCAGGGGTAATGAGCAGTTCTTC. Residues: CASSMSRGNEQFF.

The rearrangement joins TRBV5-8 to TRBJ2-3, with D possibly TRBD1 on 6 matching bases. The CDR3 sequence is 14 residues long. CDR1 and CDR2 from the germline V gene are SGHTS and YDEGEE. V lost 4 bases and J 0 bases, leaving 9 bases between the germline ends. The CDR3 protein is CASSRDKSTDTQYF. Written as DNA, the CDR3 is TGTGCCAGCAGCAGGGACAAAAGCACAGATACGCAGTATTTT.

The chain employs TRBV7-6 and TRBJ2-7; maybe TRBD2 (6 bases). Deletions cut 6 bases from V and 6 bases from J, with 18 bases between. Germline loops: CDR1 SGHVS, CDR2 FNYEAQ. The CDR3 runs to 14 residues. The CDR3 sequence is CASRPSGGAVEQYF. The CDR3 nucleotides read TGTGCCAGCAGACCGAGCGGAGGGGCAGTCGAGCAGTACTTC.